This record covers a single TCR beta chain. Making the TCR beta cDNA relied on 5'RACE template switching with UMIs. No DNA is given; TCRdb re-called the 5' RACE reads and lists each CDR3 protein once. This sample's table reports a few hundred thousand distinct CDR3 sequences. This entry comes from a study of T cells expressing NK-cell markers. At the level of the study: Within the sequenced cohort of eight donors, seven exhibited HCMV seropositivity and one was seronegative.

CDR3 size: 17 residues. Source material: blood T cells: a sorted CD56 or NKG2C T cell subset, CD4+ or CD8+ T cells, or bulk PBMC T cells (not recorded which). This clonotype was obtained from a man between 18 and 35 years old in good health. This sequence joins TRBV12-3 or TRBV12-4 and TRBJ1-3. The CDR3 protein is CASSLATPNPSGNTIYF.